This entry features one T cell receptor beta chain sequence. These data come from a study of blood T cell repertoires in COVID-19. Study at large: From the United States, Italy and Spain came samples of acute and convalescent COVID-19. PBMCs, B-cell-depleted T cells, or T cells were the source of the cDNA or gDNA that made up the material.

Deletions cut 4 bases from V and 1 base from J, with 7 bases between. The CDR3 is 12 amino acids. Germline values: CDR1 SQVTM, CDR2 ANQGSEA. The authors' processing: Reference gene primer amplification gave nucleated cell count estimates. Sequencing was performed with immunoSEQ multiplex PCR; in TCRdb, only in-frame clones are kept and a portion is missing. The V and J calls and clone size were taken over from that table, and D and trimming were inferred from the DNA. Among about 210,000 clones, around four fifths were seen once, and the ten largest hold roughly 8%. Input material: peripheral blood. The chain has TRBV29-1 and TRBJ1-1; a possible D gene is TRBD1 (6 bases). The receptor was isolated from a woman between 50 and 59 years old with acute or convalescent COVID-19. CDR3 in amino acids: CSVAQGNTEAFF. CDR3 nucleotide sequence: TGCAGCGTTGCACAGGGGAACACTGAAGCTTTCTTT. The variable domain in full, completed from reference TRBV29-1 and TRBJ1-1, reads SAVISQKPSRDICQRGTSLTIQCQVDSQVTMMFWYRQQPGQSLTLIATANQGSEATYESGFVIDKFPISRPNLTFSTLTVSNMSPEDSSIYLCSVAQGNTEAFFGQGTRLTVV.